These T cell receptor beta chains were read from a single sample in a study of T cells in Graves' hyperthyroidism and ophthalmopathy. TCRdb called the multiplex PCR reads again in MiXCR, with one record for every CDR3 protein. The profile covers about 560,000 distinct CDR3 sequences, with around 15% appearing a single time and under 20% taken by the ten largest. Sequenced input: blood. Receptors were obtained from a woman aged 18-29 years with Graves' hyperthyroidism. Both conserved end residues are part of each CDR3.

J | V | CDR3
TRBJ2-5 | TRBV7-2 | CASSLGRTSQETQYF
TRBJ1-2 | TRBV12-3/TRBV12-4 | CASSLVAVSRGYGYTF
TRBJ2-2 | TRBV13 | CASSLKDTGELFF
TRBJ1-2 | TRBV2 | CASSGRGVYGYTF
TRBJ1-2 | TRBV7-9 | CASSHDRGQILSHGYTF
TRBJ2-1 | TRBV7-2 | CASSPRGGRYSEQFF
TRBJ2-2 | TRBV12-5 | CASGFPYGDTGELFF
TRBJ2-5 | TRBV11-2 | CASSPIGLQETQYF
TRBJ2-7 | TRBV6-2/TRBV6-3 | CASSYSGQGIHEQYF
TRBJ1-5 | TRBV5-4 | CASSFAGEGGNQPQHF
TRBJ1-1 | TRBV4-3 | CASSQGDRESSEAFF
TRBJ2-7 | TRBV20-1 | CSARSGGDTYEQHF
TRBJ2-6 | TRBV6-2/TRBV6-3 | CASSYRGGTGANVLTF
TRBJ1-2 | TRBV12-3/TRBV12-4 | CASSPADSSPYGYTF
TRBJ2-3 | TRBV2 | CARDHSTDTQYF
TRBJ1-2 | TRBV28 | CASRTETNYGYTF
TRBJ1-5 | TRBV2 | CASSVPRASQPQHF
TRBJ2-5 | TRBV2 | CASRPQETQYF
TRBJ1-2 | TRBV12-3/TRBV12-4 | CASTLQGGYGYTF
TRBJ1-1 | TRBV19 | CASRRTGVGNTEAFF
TRBJ2-7 | TRBV6-1 | CASSDEPYEQYF
TRBJ2-1 | TRBV5-5 | CASSNAGTGYNEQFF
TRBJ2-5 | TRBV5-1 | CASSLGAGREETQYF
TRBJ1-2 | TRBV29-1 | CSVAQLGRASDGYTF